This entry is about one T cell receptor beta chain. Sequenced by immunoSEQ multiplex PCR; TCRdb stores in-frame clones only, minus some. The sample consists of approximately 380,000 clones, 88% of them appearing once. The CDR3 consists of 16 residues. Germline lookup yields CDR1 MNHEY and CDR2 SMNVEV (reference sequence). V shed 0 bases and J 7 bases; nucleotides not matched to a gene: 5. The sample comes from a study of blood T cell repertoires in COVID-19. On the study more broadly: From the United States, Italy and Spain came samples of acute and convalescent COVID-19.

The study counted Cohort 3 donors as recovered given two negative PCRs, clearance, or symptom resolution. This receptor was identified in a young woman who had recovered from COVID-19. The chain carries TRBV27 and TRBJ2-2; 10 bases match TRBD2. Sequenced: PBMCs or T cells enriched from blood (not recorded which). CDR3 protein: CASSLSVLAGDGELFF. The CDR3, as DNA: TGTGCCAGCAGTTTATCCGTCCTAGCGGGGGACGGGGAGCTGTTTTTT.